What follows are 17 T cell receptor beta chains derived from one specimen sequenced in a study of OX40 agonist ivuxolimab in advanced cancers. Only in-frame clones appear in the TCRdb table, and some are missing; sequencing was by immunoSEQ multiplex PCR. The top ten hold around 1.8% of the sample, which has nearly 50,000 clones, 85% to 90% seen once. Sample: CD4+ or CD8+ T cells sorted from blood, taken in a trial of the OX40 agonist ivuxolimab. The receptors stem from an adult with an advanced solid tumor such as melanoma, head and neck, liver or kidney cancer.

The chain carries TRBV6-6 and TRBJ2-5; D is perhaps TRBD2 (5 bases). V was trimmed by 5 bases and J by 5 bases, leaving 12 bases between them. Germline loops: CDR1 MNHNY, CDR2 SVGAGI (reference sequence). This CDR3 contains 13 residues. As DNA, the CDR3 is TGTGCCAGCAGTCGTGGGAAGCGGGAGACCCAGTACTTC. Translated, it gives CASSRGKRETQYF.

The chain combines TRBV10-3 with TRBJ2-1, with TRBD2 matching 10 bases. Looked up from germline, CDR1 is ENHRY and CDR2 is SYGVKD. The V and J ends lost 3 bases and 5 bases, in that order; junction bases with no gene match: 13. There are 18 residues in the CDR3. CDR3 in DNA: TGTGCCATCAGTGATTCGGTAGCGGGGGGTCTGATCAACAATGAGCAGTTCTTC. It codes for CAISDSVAGGLINNEQFF.

The V call is TRBV19, the J call TRBJ1-6; D may be TRBD1 (6 bases). The CDR3 covers 13 residues. The V and J ends lost 7 bases and 9 bases respectively, with 13 bases between them. Germline V gene sequence: CDR1 LNHDA, CDR2 SQIVND (reference sequence). CDR3 bases: TGTGCCAGTACCACAGGGTTTGGTTCACCCCTCCACTTT. Protein: CASTTGFGSPLHF. Supplemented by reference TRBV19 and TRBJ1-6, the full variable domain reads DGGITQSPKYLFRKEGQNVTLSCEQNLNHDAMYWYRQDPGQGLRLIYYSQIVNDFQKGDIAEGYSVSREKKESFPLTVTSAQKNPTAFYLCASTTGFGSPLHFGNGTRLTVT.

In DNA, the CDR3 is TGTGCCAGCAGTGAATATAAAGTCCCAGATACGCAGTATTTT. The encoded protein is CASSEYKVPDTQYF. The chain is built from TRBV25-1 and TRBJ2-3; D not certain. The CDR3 length is 14 residues. V lost 0 bases to trimming and J lost 4 bases, with 8 bases between them. Germline V CDR1 and CDR2: MGHDK, SYGVNS.

V is TRBV11-2 and J is TRBJ2-1; TRBD2 matches 8 bases. The CDR3 length is 13 residues. V gave up 3 bases and J gave up 14 bases; unmatched junction bases: 9. Germline V gene lookup returns CDR1 SGHAT and CDR2 FQNNGV. As DNA, the CDR3 is TGTGCCAGCAGCTTCGACCGACTAGCGAGGGAGTTCTTC. As protein: CASSFDRLAREFF.

The chain has TRBV30 and TRBJ2-7; TRBD1 is a possible D gene (5 bases). CDR1 is GTSNPN, CDR2 SVGIG, per germline (reference sequence). This CDR3 comprises 11 residues. V was shortened by 3 bases and J by 4 bases, with 7 bases between the two germline ends. CDR3 loop: CAWSSGYEQYF. CDR3 bases: TGTGCCTGGAGCTCAGGGTACGAGCAGTACTTC. The variable domain in full, with the rest retrieved from reference TRBV30 and TRBJ2-7, is SQTIHQWPATLVQPVGSPLSLECTVEGTSNPNLYWYRQAAGRGLQLLFYSVGIGQISSEVPQNLSASRPQDRQFILSSKKLLLSDSGFYLCAWSSGYEQYFGPGTRLTVT.

The chain links TRBV5-1 to TRBJ2-2; D not certain. Germline loops: CDR1 SGHRS, CDR2 YFSETQ. Trimming took off 4 bases at V and 0 bases at J, with 13 bases between the two ends. This CDR3 spans 16 amino acids. This chain's CDR3 is CASSPRADANTGELFF. The CDR3 DNA is TGCGCCAGCAGCCCCCGGGCGGACGCGAACACCGGGGAGCTGTTTTTT. Filled out from reference TRBV5-1 and TRBJ2-2, the complete variable domain reads KAGVTQTPRYLIKTRGQQVTLSCSPISGHRSVSWYQQTPGQGLQFLFEYFSETQRNKGNFPGRFSGRQFSNSRSEMNVSTLELGDSALYLCASSPRADANTGELFFGEGSRLTVL.

The CDR3: CAWTRDGNSPLHF. CDR3 DNA sequence: TGTGCCTGGACCCGGGACGGGAATTCACCCCTCCACTTT. The chain carries TRBV30 and TRBJ1-6; possibly TRBD1 for D (5 bases). The CDR3 spans 13 residues. V was clipped by 4 bases and J by 7 bases, with 11 bases between them. Germline V gene data show CDR1 as GTSNPN and CDR2 as SVGIG (reference sequence).

V gene TRBV5-1 combines with J gene TRBJ1-2, with 7 nucleotides matching TRBD1. Germline CDR1 SGHRS, CDR2 YFSETQ. V dropped 4 bases and J dropped 7; count of bases not matched to a gene: 4. The CDR3 is 12 residues long. CDR3 sequence (DNA): TGCGCCAGCAGCCGGGACAGTGGTGGCTACACCTTC. It yields the protein CASSRDSGGYTF. Using reference TRBV5-1 and TRBJ1-2 for the parts outside the CDR3, the full variable domain is KAGVTQTPRYLIKTRGQQVTLSCSPISGHRSVSWYQQTPGQGLQFLFEYFSETQRNKGNFPGRFSGRQFSNSRSEMNVSTLELGDSALYLCASSRDSGGYTFGSGTRLTVV.

DNA for the CDR3: TGCGCCAGCAGCTTGCAGCCGGGGGGAGTTAATGAAAAACTGTTTTTT. Protein product: CASSLQPGGVNEKLFF. The chain joins TRBV5-1 to TRBJ1-4; D perhaps matches TRBD1 (5 bases). V lost 1 base and J 4 bases, leaving 14 bases between the germline ends. The CDR3 is 16 residues long. The germline CDR1 and CDR2 sequences are SGHRS and YFSETQ. Combining the CDR3 with reference TRBV5-1 and TRBJ1-4 gives the whole variable domain KAGVTQTPRYLIKTRGQQVTLSCSPISGHRSVSWYQQTPGQGLQFLFEYFSETQRNKGNFPGRFSGRQFSNSRSEMNVSTLELGDSALYLCASSLQPGGVNEKLFFGSGTQLSVL.

This chain connects TRBV7-2 to TRBJ2-5; TRBD2 aligns across 10 bases. The J call may be incorrect, as the DNA end agrees better with TRBJ2-7. Germline loops: CDR1 SGHTA, CDR2 FQGNSA. This CDR3 is built from 16 residues. In nucleotides, the CDR3 is TGTGCCAGCAGCTTAGCGCTAGCGGGGGTGGCCTACGAGCAGTACTTC. This gives the protein CASSLALAGVAYEQYF.

V is TRBV10-1 and J is TRBJ2-3, with 7 bases aligning to TRBD1. The CDR3 is 14 amino acids. With V trimmed by 6 bases and J by 3 bases, 6 bases remained unmatched. Germline loops: CDR1 WNHNN, CDR2 SYGVQD (reference sequence). This CDR3 is CASRWHRGTDTQYF. The CDR3 DNA reads TGCGCCAGCAGGTGGCACAGGGGAACAGATACGCAGTATTTT.

The chain recombines TRBV4-3 with TRBJ1-2, with a tentative D call TRBD1 (6 bases). Between the trimmed V and J ends, which lost 0 bases and 0 bases, there was a span of 14 bases. Germline CDR1 and CDR2: LGHNA and YSLEER. This CDR3 comprises 17 residues. This chain's CDR3 is CASSQEYGGAANYGYTF. CDR3 DNA sequence: TGCGCCAGCAGCCAAGAGTACGGGGGCGCCGCTAACTATGGCTACACCTTC.

The chain is built from TRBV5-1 and TRBJ2-2, with 10 positions matching TRBD2. J lost 6 bases, V lost 0 bases, and 5 bases had no gene match. This CDR3 has 16 residues. Per germline, CDR1 SGHRS and CDR2 YFSETQ. CDR3 loop: CASSLESGGAAGELFF. The CDR3 nucleotides read TGCGCCAGCAGCTTGGAAAGCGGGGGGGCCGCCGGGGAGCTGTTTTTT.

The gene calls are TRBV10-3 and TRBJ1-1; D is undetermined. V was pared by 5 bases and J by 1 base, with 20 bases between. The CDR3 contains 17 residues. CDR1 and CDR2 from the germline V gene are ENHRY and SYGVKD. The CDR3 sequence is CAISKDLGRTRNTEAFF. The CDR3 nucleotides are TGTGCCATCAGTAAAGACCTTGGGAGAACTAGGAACACTGAAGCTTTCTTT.

The CDR3 protein is CASSLGLTRQDTQYF. CDR3 in DNA: TGTGCCAGCAGCTTGGGACTAACCCGACAGGATACGCAGTATTTT. This sequence joins TRBV11-2 and TRBJ2-3; 7 bases align to TRBD2. V was clipped by 3 bases and J by 6 bases; unmatched bases: 9. The germline CDR1 and CDR2 sequences are SGHAT and FQNNGV. The CDR3 is 15 residues long.

The chain links TRBV14 to TRBJ2-1; D is undetermined. The CDR3 is made up of 15 amino acids. V dropped 4 bases and J dropped 7 bases, with 17 bases sitting between them. Germline V lookup: CDR1 SGHDN, CDR2 FVKESK. The CDR3 DNA is TGTGCCAGCAGCCTCCACCCTCCAGTGGCTAATGAGCAGTTCTTC. Its translation: CASSLHPPVANEQFF.